The T cell receptor beta chain described here comes from a study of Graves' ophthalmopathy and Graves' hyperthyroidism. Hyperthyroidism cases were recent diagnoses of under 2 months' duration in people aged 18 to 65. This clonotype showed up just a few times. Beta-chain TCR CDR3 regions were amplified from RNA transcripts. First-round RT-PCR with HTBI primers preceded a second-round multiplex PCR. TCRdb ran MiXCR on the multiplex PCR reads and lists one entry per CDR3 protein. The table lists around 1.1 million distinct CDR3 sequences, around a third of them singletons. Germline V gene data show CDR1 as SGHAT and CDR2 as FQNNGV. V lost 3 bases to trimming and J lost 1 base, with 12 bases between them. The CDR3 has 15 residues.

The chain couples TRBV11-2 to TRBJ2-5, with D tentatively TRBD1 (6 bases). Material: peripheral blood or thyroid tissue (not recorded which). The source is an adult man with Graves' hyperthyroidism. The CDR3 DNA is TGTGCCAGCAGCTTTATGGGGGCGTCCCAAGAGACCCAGTACTTC. As protein: CASSFMGASQETQYF.